The 26 T cell receptor beta chains listed next were all sequenced from one sample in a study of T-cell reconstitution after alpha-beta-depleted transplantation in children. Unique molecular identifiers were incorporated when the TCRbeta library was constructed. Using its own MiXCR run on the PCR reads, TCRdb lists one record per CDR3 protein. The table has around 400,000 distinct CDR3 sequences, about a fifth seen once. Here the sequenced sample was PBMCs from the stem cell graft donor, taken from the stem cell graft. The receptors were sampled from a human donor who donated a stem cell graft to a child with acute myeloid leukemia.

The V and J genes are TRBV3-1 and TRBJ2-1; TRBD1 matches 8 bases. CDR1 and CDR2 from the germline V gene are LGHDT and YNNKEL (reference sequence). The CDR3 covers 15 residues. The junction had 9 bases not matched to a gene; V was cut back by 4 bases and J by 7 bases. The CDR3, as DNA: TGTGCCAGCAGCCGGGCCGGGACAGGCGGGAATGAGCAGTTCTTC. This translates into CASSRAGTGGNEQFF.

This clonotype was seen only a few times. This chain connects TRBV20-1 to TRBJ2-1; D is unresolved. CDR3 length: 13 residues. V shed 3 bases and J shed 2 bases, with 8 bases lying between them. Looked up from germline, CDR1 is DFQATT and CDR2 is SNEGSKA (reference sequence). The CDR3 sequence: CSASMRTYNEQFF. The CDR3 DNA reads as TGCAGTGCTAGCATGAGGACCTACAATGAGCAGTTCTTC.

This clonotype was found a few times. The chain uses TRBV20-1 and TRBJ1-2; D not certain. CDR3 length equals 15 residues. V was pared by 2 bases and J by 3 bases, with 16 bases between. The V gene's germline CDR1 is DFQATT and CDR2 SNEGSKA (reference sequence). The CDR3 bases are TGCAGTGCTAGATCCCCGACATGGAAAGACTATGGCTACACCTTC. Protein product: CSARSPTWKDYGYTF.

The gene calls are TRBV29-1 and TRBJ2-7, with 8 bases identical to TRBD1. Per the germline V gene, CDR1 is SQVTM and CDR2 is ANQGSEA. This CDR3 is built from 15 residues. The ends lost 1 base at V and 2 bases at J; junction bases unmatched: 7. The CDR3 DNA sequence: TGCAGCGTTGAAGCCTCCGACAGGGGCGCCTACGAGCAGTACTTC. Translated: CSVEASDRGAYEQYF.

CDR3 in amino acids: CSASRLAGDYNEQFF. In DNA, the CDR3 is TGCAGTGCTAGTCGTCTAGCGGGAGACTACAATGAGCAGTTCTTC. This chain connects TRBV20-1 to TRBJ2-1, with 10 bases identical to TRBD2. Germline V lookup: CDR1 DFQATT, CDR2 SNEGSKA (reference sequence). The CDR3 extends over 15 amino acids. Trimming at V came to 3 bases and at J to 3 bases, leaving 5 bases not matched to a gene.

This clonotype was seen at least ten times. The chain links TRBV21-1 to TRBJ2-1; the listed D gene, TRBD1, was not tested against the DNA. TRBV21-1 has pseudogene status. CDR3 length: 14 amino acids. The CDR3 loop reads CASSNGGAYNEQFF. CDR3 in DNA: TGTGCCAGCAGCAATGGGGGGGCGTACAATGAGCAGTTCTTC.

This clonotype showed up many times. V gene TRBV25-1 combines with J gene TRBJ1-4; 7 bases fit TRBD1. Trimming cost V 4 bases and J 8 bases; bases outside gene matches: 10. This CDR3 is built from 15 residues. The V gene's germline CDR1 is MGHDK and CDR2 SYGVNS. The CDR3 region is CASSATGTGEEKLFF. DNA for the CDR3: TGTGCCAGCAGTGCCACGGGAACAGGGGAGGAAAAACTGTTTTTT.

This clonotype was seen only a few times. This chain uses TRBV20-1 with TRBJ1-6; D may be TRBD1 (6 bases). Between the trimmed V and J ends, which lost 0 bases and 7 bases, there was a span of 13 bases. CDR1 and CDR2 from the germline V gene are DFQATT and SNEGSKA (reference sequence). CDR3 length equals 15 residues. This CDR3 reads CSARDGGQLNSPLHF. The CDR3 DNA is TGCAGTGCTAGAGATGGGGGGCAACTGAATTCACCCCTCCACTTT.

This chain joins TRBV29-1 and TRBJ2-5; maybe TRBD2 (5 bases). V was shortened by 7 bases and J by 4 bases, with 10 bases between the two germline ends. CDR3 length equals 11 residues. Looked up from germline, CDR1 is SQVTM and CDR2 is ANQGSEA. CDR3 DNA sequence: TGCAGCGCTCGGGAACGAGAGACCCAGTACTTC. Protein: CSARERETQYF.

V gene TRBV20-1 combines with J gene TRBJ2-5, with 10 bases aligning to TRBD2. Losses at the gene ends were 6 bases for V and 5 bases for J; bases not matched to a gene: 3. The CDR3 covers 12 residues. Germline V CDR1 and CDR2: DFQATT, SNEGSKA (reference sequence). The CDR3 sequence is CSAVTSGETQYF. The DNA of the CDR3 is TGCAGTGCCGTGACTAGCGGGGAGACCCAGTACTTC.

The chain employs TRBV28 and TRBJ2-1; 9 bases fit TRBD2. This CDR3 is 16 amino acids long. J lost 10 bases, V lost 5 bases, and 15 bases had no gene match. From germline, CDR1 is MDHEN and CDR2 SYDVKM. The CDR3 nucleotides are TGTGCCAGCAGTCCAGGGGGTAGCGGGAGTATGGGCGAGCAGTTCTTC. Protein product: CASSPGGSGSMGEQFF.

This clonotype was picked up many times. This chain links TRBV20-1 with TRBJ1-1; 7 bases map to TRBD1. The CDR3 sequence is 12 residues long. Germline loops: CDR1 DFQATT, CDR2 SNEGSKA (reference sequence). V shed 6 bases, J shed 5 bases, and the junction held 6 bases outside the gene matches. CDR3 DNA sequence: TGCAGTGCCGTCCAGGGGGAAACTGAAGCTTTCTTT. This gives the protein CSAVQGETEAFF.

V and J are TRBV4-3 and TRBJ1-2, with a possible D match to TRBD1 (5 bases). The V gene's germline CDR1 is LGHNA and CDR2 YSLEER. The CDR3 has 14 amino acids. The V end was cut by 1 base, the J end by 6 bases, with 12 bases between. CDR3 in amino acids: CASSQGRDVDGYTF. The CDR3 DNA is TGCGCCAGCAGCCAAGGCCGGGACGTAGATGGCTACACCTTC.

The rearrangement links TRBV27 to TRBJ2-1; weak D call: TRBD1 (6 bases). Germline lookup yields CDR1 MNHEY and CDR2 SMNVEV (reference sequence). This CDR3 is 19 amino acids long. V was cut by 7 bases and J by 0 bases, with 25 bases left in between. In DNA form, the CDR3 reads TGTGCCAGCAAGCCCCAAGGGGGAGTCGGCCAAAGCTCCTACAATGAGCAGTTCTTC. It encodes CASKPQGGVGQSSYNEQFF.

This chain connects TRBV7-6 to TRBJ2-1; 15 bases agree with TRBD2. This CDR3 has 17 residues. From germline, CDR1 is SGHVS and CDR2 FNYEAQ. The J segment lost 8 bases and the V segment lost 0 bases, leaving 5 bases of the junction unmatched. The CDR3 nucleotides are TGTGCCAGCAGCTTAGCCGGGACTAGCGGGAGGTCCTATGAGCAGTTCTTC. It translates to CASSLAGTSGRSYEQFF.

The CDR3: CASSHGPTSDEQYF. The CDR3 DNA reads as TGTGCCAGCAGCCATGGCCCCACTAGCGATGAGCAGTACTTC. This rearrangement joins TRBV12-3 or TRBV12-4 to TRBJ2-7; 7 nucleotides align to TRBD2. V shed 6 bases and J 7 bases; nucleotides not matched to a gene: 12. The CDR3 totals 14 residues.

There are many counts of this clonotype. The chain recombines TRBV4-1 with TRBJ2-3, with D perhaps matching TRBD2 (6 bases). This CDR3 is built from 13 residues. The V and J ends lost 4 bases and 3 bases respectively, with 8 bases between them. Looked up from germline, CDR1 is MGHRA and CDR2 is YSYEKL. CDR3 sequence: CASSLTRTDTQYF. CDR3 bases: TGCGCCAGCAGCCTGACTAGAACAGATACGCAGTATTTT.

This clonotype was detected many times. The chain couples TRBV29-1 to TRBJ2-2; D not resolved. Germline V gene lookup returns CDR1 SQVTM and CDR2 ANQGSEA. The CDR3 extends over 14 amino acids. With 1 base removed from V and 2 bases from J, the gap between germline ends came to 8 bases. The CDR3 loop is CSVEVGTNTGELFF. Here the CDR3 DNA reads TGCAGCGTTGAAGTCGGCACAAACACCGGGGAGCTGTTTTTT.

This chain joins TRBV7-2 and TRBJ2-7; D call uncertain. V was shortened by 3 bases and J by 2 bases, with 8 bases between the two germline ends. The CDR3 runs 13 residues. CDR1 SGHTA and CDR2 FQGNSA come from the germline V gene. The CDR3 is CASSLQATYEQYF. The CDR3 bases are TGTGCCAGCAGCTTGCAGGCGACCTACGAGCAGTACTTC.

This clonotype has a handful of counts. The chain links TRBV5-1 to TRBJ2-1; D perhaps matches TRBD2 (6 bases). The CDR3 covers 16 residues. Germline CDR1 is SGHRS and CDR2 is YFSETQ. The germline V and J ends were trimmed by 3 bases and 0 bases, with 13 bases remaining between them. For the CDR3, the DNA is TGCGCCAGCAGCTCCTTAGCGGTGAGCTCCTACAATGAGCAGTTCTTC. Translation: CASSSLAVSSYNEQFF.

This chain connects TRBV28 to TRBJ1-4, with D unclear. This CDR3 contains 16 residues. The germline V and J ends were trimmed by 5 bases and 8 bases, with 21 bases remaining between them. Germline lookup yields CDR1 MDHEN and CDR2 SYDVKM. DNA for the CDR3: TGTGCCAGCAGTCCCCCGGTTCGGGATGTTGGGGAAAAACTGTTTTTT. Protein: CASSPPVRDVGEKLFF.

Only a few counts were recorded for this clonotype. The chain couples TRBV7-2 to TRBJ2-1; D perhaps matches TRBD2 (6 bases). Trimming stripped 4 bases from V and 6 bases from J, with 13 bases between. CDR3 length: 14 residues. Per germline, CDR1 SGHTA and CDR2 FQGNSA. The DNA of the CDR3 is TGTGCCAGCAGCTCGAGACTAGTAACCAATGAGCAGTTCTTC. The encoded protein is CASSSRLVTNEQFF. The entire variable domain, with the rest obtained from reference TRBV7-2 and TRBJ2-1, is as follows: GAGVSQSPSNKVTEKGKDVELRCDPISGHTALYWYRQSLGQGLEFLIYFQGNSAPDKSGLPSDRFSAERTGGSVSTLTIQRTQQEDSAVYLCASSSRLVTNEQFFGPGTRLTVL.

This chain connects TRBV3-1 to TRBJ1-2, with D possibly being TRBD1 (6 bases). The germline V and J ends were trimmed by 0 bases and 4 bases, with 18 bases remaining between them. This CDR3 spans 17 amino acids. CDR1 LGHDT and CDR2 YNNKEL come from the germline V gene (reference sequence). DNA for the CDR3: TGTGCCAGCAGCCAAGACGGGACAAGGGGGGAATTCTATGGCTACACCTTC. Translated: CASSQDGTRGEFYGYTF.

The CDR3 is CASSSPSRTEAFF. For the CDR3, the DNA is TGTGCCAGCAGCTCCCCATCTCGGACTGAAGCTTTCTTT. The chain uses TRBV28 and TRBJ1-1; D gene unclear. The CDR3 extends over 13 amino acids. Germline assignment: CDR1 MDHEN and CDR2 SYDVKM. V lost 6 bases and J lost 5, with 13 bases in between.

This clonotype has ten or more counts. This chain links TRBV6-5 with TRBJ2-7, with TRBD1 identical over 9 bases. After removal of 0 bases from V and 4 bases from J, the junction contained 10 bases not matched to a gene. CDR3 length equals 17 residues. CDR1 and CDR2 from the germline V gene are MNHEY and SVGAGI. The CDR3 here is CASSYSWYSQGAYEQYF. CDR3 DNA: TGTGCCAGCAGTTACTCGTGGTACTCACAGGGGGCTTACGAGCAGTACTTC.

This chain joins TRBV27 and TRBJ1-2; 7 bases align to TRBD1. Germline lookup yields CDR1 MNHEY and CDR2 SMNVEV (reference sequence). The V and J ends lost 5 bases and 3 bases, in that order; junction bases with no gene match: 12. The CDR3 contains 16 residues. CDR3 loop: CASSQRGSRGDYGYTF. The CDR3 coding sequence is TGTGCCAGCAGTCAACGGGGGTCCAGGGGGGACTATGGCTACACCTTC.